Listed here are 5 T cell receptor beta chains from one sample, sequenced in a study of tumor-infiltrating lymphocytes in primary liver carcinoma. The investigators made TCR beta cDNA from about 0.45 ug total RNA, using a constant-region primer. Three nested multiplex PCR rounds of slightly modified ARM-PCR generated TCR beta libraries. Both of the initial two PCR rounds ran for around 9 cycles and employed TRBV1-TRBV30 forward primers alongside a C-beta reverse primer. TCRdb recomputed calls from the multiplex PCR reads with MiXCR, one row per CDR3 protein. This sample has about 310,000 distinct CDR3 sequences, with 65% found just once. The source of the blood RNA was unsorted whole blood, and germline DNA was extracted as well. The material sequenced was peripheral blood. The receptors were gathered from a man in his forties with primary liver carcinoma and hepatitis B virus infection.

The chain uses TRBV29-1 and TRBJ2-6; possibly TRBD1 for D (5 bases). V lost 6 bases and J 16 bases, leaving 22 bases between the germline ends. This CDR3 region has 13 residues. Germline-derived CDR1 and CDR2 are SQVTM and ANQGSEA. CDR3 residues: CSVTGSGADVLTF. The CDR3 nucleotides are TGCAGCGTCACGGGCTCTGGGGCCGATGTACTGACTTTC.

This clonotype was found many times. This rearrangement joins TRBV29-1 to TRBJ2-1; 7 bases are shared with TRBD2. CDR1 and CDR2 from the germline V gene are SQVTM and ANQGSEA. V lost 7 bases to trimming and J lost 2 bases; unmatched junction nucleotides: 8. The CDR3 totals 14 residues. The CDR3 bases are TGCAGCGGGGAGGGCGACCCCACCTACAATGAGCAGTTCTTC. Translation gives CSGEGDPTYNEQFF.

This clonotype showed up many times. This rearrangement joins TRBV10-3 to TRBJ2-3, with TRBD2 identical over 8 bases. The CDR3 is 14 residues long. After removal of 7 bases from V and 3 bases from J, the junction contained 6 bases not matched to a gene. In germline, CDR1 is ENHRY, CDR2 SYGVKD. This CDR3 is CAITSGSGTDTQYF. The CDR3 DNA reads as TGTGCCATCACGAGCGGGAGTGGGACAGATACGCAGTATTTT.

This clonotype was detected ten times or more. An end of the junction differs from the germline gene, which may be a read error. V usage is TRBV6-2 or TRBV6-3 and J usage is TRBJ2-7, with no clear D. The CDR3 runs 8 residues. Germline lookup yields CDR1 MNHEY and CDR2 SVGEGT. CDR3 DNA sequence: TGCGTGTCCCACGAGCAGTACTTC. As protein: CVSHEQYF.

There are many counts of this clonotype. The CDR3 sequence is CAISEFTGLNTEAFF. For the CDR3, the DNA is TGTGCCATCAGTGAGTTTACAGGTTTGAACACTGAAGCTTTCTTT. The rearrangement joins TRBV10-3 to TRBJ1-1; D is perhaps TRBD1 (5 bases). The CDR3 runs to 15 residues. The V end lost 1 base, the J end lost 0 bases, and 9 bases lay between the germline ends. Looked up from germline, CDR1 is ENHRY and CDR2 is SYGVKD.